What follows are 7 T cell receptor beta chains derived from one specimen sequenced in a study of spatial heterogeneity in lung cancer (dated by TCRdb to about 2019). The receptor library was made with 5' RACE. The data were produced on a NextSeq 500. Through fastp at Q25 and MiXCR, TCRdb rebuilt clones from the public reads, retaining in-frame beta chains. Entries that share a CDR3 protein sequence are merged under the most common genes and DNA. This sample lists 8,300 or so distinct CDR3 sequences; under 8.5% were detected once. 4.2% of the sample rests with the top ten. These receptors are not linked to any known antigen. What the study reported, not specific to this receptor: The number of expanded intratumoral alpha and beta TCRs correlated with the tumor nonsynonymous mutation count.

Per the publication, the time point label means: sample taken at primary tumor resection. The sequencing used lung tumor tissue, collected at surgery. All receptors derive from a male donor with early-stage non-small cell lung cancer.

This clonotype was counted at least ten times. Within a library made for alpha chains, this beta chain is off target, and its count is uninformative. The rearrangement joins TRBV7-6 to TRBJ1-1; D is possibly TRBD1 (5 bases). The germline V gene has CDR1 SGHVS and CDR2 FNYEAQ. The CDR3 length is 13 residues. Trimming shortened V by 5 bases and J by 5 bases, and 12 bases separated the two germline ends. The CDR3 nucleotides read TGTGCCAGCAGCGCCTTAGAGGGGACTGAAGCTTTCTTT. Residues: CASSALEGTEAFF.

Remarks on this clonotype: Because this beta chain is a stray read in a library intended to capture alpha chains, its abundance should not be given much weight. The chain joins TRBV6-1 to TRBJ2-1, with a possible D match to TRBD2 (5 bases). From germline, CDR1 is MNHNS and CDR2 SASEGT. The CDR3 totals 12 residues. Between the trimmed V and J ends, which lost 10 bases and 9 bases, there was a span of 16 bases. The CDR3 here is CATSREVGEQFF. DNA of the CDR3: TGTGCCACCAGCCGGGAAGTTGGTGAGCAGTTCTTC.

In the case of this clonotype: A much larger clone sits a single nucleotide away, making a read error possible. This beta chain is a stray read from a library made for alpha chains; its abundance is not meaningful. CDR3 amino acids: CTSSPLGTAHQETQYF. As DNA, the CDR3 is TGTACCAGCAGCCCCCTGGGGACCGCACACCAAGAGACCCAGTACTTC. The chain recombines TRBV28 with TRBJ2-5; D might be TRBD1 or TRBD2, each matching 5 bases. CDR1 is MDHEN and CDR2 is SYDVKM in the germline V gene. The CDR3 is 16 residues long.

This clonotype was recorded many times. This beta chain was picked up by a library intended for alpha chains and is off target, so its count carries little meaning. The J gene is TRBJ2-2, the V gene TRBV6-2 or TRBV6-3; a weak D match, TRBD1 (6 bases). From germline, CDR1 is MNHEY and CDR2 SVGEGT. CDR3 size: 15 residues. V was shortened by 6 bases and J by 0 bases, with 11 bases between the two germline ends. The CDR3 nucleotides read TGTGCCAGCAGCTGGGGACAATCGAACACCGGGGAGCTGTTTTTT. Its protein is CASSWGQSNTGELFF.

This clonotype is labeled medium-sized. The library was built for alpha chains, so this beta chain is an off-target read and its size means little. The chain recombines TRBV7-9 with TRBJ2-5; D call uncertain. CDR1 and CDR2 from the germline V gene are SEHNR and FQNEAQ (reference sequence). The CDR3 is 12 amino acids. V dropped 7 bases and J dropped 0 bases, with 6 bases sitting between them. The DNA of the CDR3 is TGTGCCAGCACCCGGAACCAAGAGACCCAGTACTTC. Protein: CASTRNQETQYF.

This clonotype has a handful of counts. A read error may account for a junction end that differs from germline. A library made for alpha chains picked up this beta chain off target, so its size means little. The V gene is TRBV11-2, the J gene TRBJ1-2, with D unclear. CDR3 length: 13 residues. Per germline, CDR1 SGHAT and CDR2 FQNNGV. CDR3 residues: CASSLSGNFGYTF. CDR3 nucleotide sequence: TGTGCCAGCAGCTTATCCGGAAACTTTGGCTACACCTTC.

This clonotype was seen ten or more times. This beta chain turned up in a library designed for alpha chains; as an off-target read, its abundance says little. This CDR3 is CATSSPGQGQRNTIYF. The DNA for the CDR3 is TGTGCCACCAGCTCTCCGGGACAGGGGCAGAGAAACACCATATATTTT. The V call is TRBV15, the J call TRBJ1-3; 10 nucleotides align to TRBD1. CDR1 is LNHNV, CDR2 YYDKDF, per germline (reference sequence). Germline trimming cut 5 bases from V and 5 bases from J; bases unmatched to any gene: 9. The CDR3 is 16 amino acids.